A selection of T cell receptor beta chains follows, all from one sample in a study of blood T cell repertoires in COVID-19. The table came from immunoSEQ multiplex PCR; TCRdb's copy has only in-frame clones and leaves some out. The repertoire holds approximately 230,000 clones, around 80% seen once, with 20% in the top ten. Sequencing was done on a sample of peripheral blood. Receptors were obtained from a man aged 25-40 years with active or convalescent COVID-19. The CDR3 runs from the conserved cysteine through the conserved F or W. Fields, in order: CDR3 length, D gene, V gene, CDR3 protein. The D gene is left open where the match is weak.

len: 13; d_gene: NA; v_gene: TRBV12-5; CDR3aa: CASGTGPVTEAFF
len: 16; d_gene: TRBD1; v_gene: TRBV28; CDR3aa: CASSLPPGTGVDEQFF
len: 13; d_gene: TRBD1; v_gene: TRBV12-3/TRBV12-4; CDR3aa: CASSLADRVGYTF
len: 12; d_gene: NA; v_gene: TRBV28; CDR3aa: CASSLPGYGYTF
len: 13; d_gene: TRBD1; v_gene: TRBV11-2; CDR3aa: CASSFDRDQPQHF
len: 14; d_gene: NA; v_gene: TRBV28; CDR3aa: CASSSAGEGYGYTF
len: 12; d_gene: NA; v_gene: TRBV30; CDR3aa: CAWSGPSGPLHF
len: 14; d_gene: TRBD1; v_gene: TRBV27; CDR3aa: CASSVTGGGSDYTF
len: 13; d_gene: NA; v_gene: TRBV30; CDR3aa: CAWSSGVTDTQYF
len: 16; d_gene: TRBD1; v_gene: TRBV7-9; CDR3aa: CASSWGLGDRESPLHF
len: 11; d_gene: NA; v_gene: TRBV12-3/TRBV12-4; CDR3aa: CASGPSSEAFF
len: 13; d_gene: TRBD1; v_gene: TRBV30; CDR3aa: CAWSLGQPQPQHF
len: 13; d_gene: NA; v_gene: TRBV12-3/TRBV12-4; CDR3aa: CASRSLGGTEAFF
len: 17; d_gene: TRBD2; v_gene: TRBV19; CDR3aa: CASSIGPVAGGYNEQFF
len: 13; d_gene: TRBD1; v_gene: TRBV5-1; CDR3aa: CASSLQQGSEQYF
len: 13; d_gene: NA; v_gene: TRBV7-7; CDR3aa: CASSLGDTYEQYF
len: 15; d_gene: NA; v_gene: TRBV15; CDR3aa: CATLGGGQSHYGYTF
len: 14; d_gene: TRBD1; v_gene: TRBV6-5; CDR3aa: CASSRSTGDYGYTF
len: 16; d_gene: TRBD1; v_gene: TRBV28; CDR3aa: CASSSPGQGAGGGYTF
len: 15; d_gene: TRBD2; v_gene: TRBV28; CDR3aa: CASIYQRGWSNEQFF
len: 13; d_gene: TRBD1; v_gene: TRBV9; CDR3aa: CASSVVGQGDMFF
len: 12; d_gene: NA; v_gene: TRBV28; CDR3aa: CASPDTYGAQHF
len: 14; d_gene: NA; v_gene: TRBV5-1; CDR3aa: CASSLWSGTYEQYF
len: 16; d_gene: TRBD2; v_gene: TRBV7-3; CDR3aa: CASSSDRLAGLDEQFF
len: 14; d_gene: NA; v_gene: TRBV3-1/TRBV3-2; CDR3aa: CASSQDPRVHTIYF
len: 12; d_gene: NA; v_gene: TRBV6-5; CDR3aa: CASTQGLGELFF
len: 17; d_gene: NA; v_gene: TRBV7-2; CDR3aa: CASSPRHTFRGDQPQHF
len: 13; d_gene: NA; v_gene: TRBV27; CDR3aa: CASQRKNGYEQYF
len: 15; d_gene: TRBD2; v_gene: TRBV10-3; CDR3aa: CAISDKRGLTDTQYF
len: 16; d_gene: TRBD1; v_gene: TRBV6-5; CDR3aa: CASSYSTHRGGYEQYF
len: 16; d_gene: TRBD2; v_gene: TRBV9; CDR3aa: CASSVGIAGGQETQYF
len: 13; d_gene: NA; v_gene: TRBV19; CDR3aa: CASSITGTDTQYF
len: 16; d_gene: NA; v_gene: TRBV5-5; CDR3aa: CASSSDPGYSNQPQHF
len: 16; d_gene: TRBD1; v_gene: TRBV4-3; CDR3aa: CASSHMLDRGTEKLFF
len: 14; d_gene: TRBD1; v_gene: TRBV15; CDR3aa: CATSGTGEYNEQFF
len: 15; d_gene: NA; v_gene: TRBV7-3; CDR3aa: CASSSSPGGGGELFF
len: 16; d_gene: NA; v_gene: TRBV19; CDR3aa: CASSPAGTNGNNEQFF
len: 18; d_gene: TRBD1; v_gene: TRBV5-4; CDR3aa: CASSLRQGAISSYNEQFF
len: 13; d_gene: NA; v_gene: TRBV28; CDR3aa: CASRSGRRGGYTF
len: 13; d_gene: NA; v_gene: TRBV11-2; CDR3aa: CASSLAAGPEAFF
len: 15; d_gene: NA; v_gene: TRBV5-4; CDR3aa: CASSRDRANTGELFF
len: 15; d_gene: TRBD2; v_gene: TRBV6-6; CDR3aa: CASSPTSGHYSEQYF
len: 12; d_gene: TRBD2; v_gene: TRBV30; CDR3aa: CAWSLAAYEQYF
len: 13; d_gene: TRBD1; v_gene: TRBV7-2; CDR3aa: CASSFFRGNEQFF